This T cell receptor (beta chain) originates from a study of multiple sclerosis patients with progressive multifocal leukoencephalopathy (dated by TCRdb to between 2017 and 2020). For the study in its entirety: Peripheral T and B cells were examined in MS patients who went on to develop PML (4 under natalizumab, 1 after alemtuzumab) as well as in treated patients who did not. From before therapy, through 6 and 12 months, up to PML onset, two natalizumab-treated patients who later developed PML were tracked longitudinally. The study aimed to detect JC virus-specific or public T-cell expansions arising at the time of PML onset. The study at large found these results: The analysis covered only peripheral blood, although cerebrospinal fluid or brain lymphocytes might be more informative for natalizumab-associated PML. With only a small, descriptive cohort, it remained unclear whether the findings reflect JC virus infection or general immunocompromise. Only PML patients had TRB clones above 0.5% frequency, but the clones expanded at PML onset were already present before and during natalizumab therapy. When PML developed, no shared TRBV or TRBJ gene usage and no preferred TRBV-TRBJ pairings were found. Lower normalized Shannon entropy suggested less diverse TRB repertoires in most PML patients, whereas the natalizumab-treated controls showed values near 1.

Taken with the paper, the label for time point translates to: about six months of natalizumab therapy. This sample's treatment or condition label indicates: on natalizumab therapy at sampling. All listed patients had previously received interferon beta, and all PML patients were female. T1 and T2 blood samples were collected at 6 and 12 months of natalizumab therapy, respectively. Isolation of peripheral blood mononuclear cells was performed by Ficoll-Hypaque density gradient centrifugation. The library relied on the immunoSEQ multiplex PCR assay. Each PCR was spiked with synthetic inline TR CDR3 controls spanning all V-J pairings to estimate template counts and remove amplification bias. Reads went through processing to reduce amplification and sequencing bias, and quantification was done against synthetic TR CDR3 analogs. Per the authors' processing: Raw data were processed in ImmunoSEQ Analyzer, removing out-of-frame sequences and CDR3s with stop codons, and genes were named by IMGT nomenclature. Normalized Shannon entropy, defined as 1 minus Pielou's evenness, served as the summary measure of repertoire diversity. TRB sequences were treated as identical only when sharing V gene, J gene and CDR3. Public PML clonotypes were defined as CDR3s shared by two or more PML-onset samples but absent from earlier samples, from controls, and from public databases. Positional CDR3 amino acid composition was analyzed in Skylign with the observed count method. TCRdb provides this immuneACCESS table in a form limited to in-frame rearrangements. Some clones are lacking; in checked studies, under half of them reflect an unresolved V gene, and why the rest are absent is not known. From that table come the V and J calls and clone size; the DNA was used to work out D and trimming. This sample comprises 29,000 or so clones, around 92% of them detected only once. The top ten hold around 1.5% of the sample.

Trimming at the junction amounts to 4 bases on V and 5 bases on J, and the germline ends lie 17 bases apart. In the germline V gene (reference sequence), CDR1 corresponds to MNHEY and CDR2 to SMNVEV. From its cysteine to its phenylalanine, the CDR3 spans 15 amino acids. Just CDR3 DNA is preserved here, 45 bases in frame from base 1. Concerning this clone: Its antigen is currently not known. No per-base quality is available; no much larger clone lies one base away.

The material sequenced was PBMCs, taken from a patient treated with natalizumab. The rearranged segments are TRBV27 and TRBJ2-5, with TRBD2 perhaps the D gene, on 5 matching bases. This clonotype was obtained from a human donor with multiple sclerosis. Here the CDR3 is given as CASSSDGGVGETQYF. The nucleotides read TGTGCCAGCAGTTCGGACGGAGGCGTTGGGGAGACCCAGTACTTC.